Described below is a single TCR beta chain sequence and its context. This specimen comes from a study of blood T cell repertoires in COVID-19. Study-wide background: The United States, Italy and Spain provided the acute and convalescent COVID-19 samples. Sample material is recorded as cDNA or gDNA derived from T cells, B-cell-depleted T cells, or PBMCs.

The authors' processing: Counts of nucleated cells, estimated from reference gene primer amplification, were obtained. Generated by immunoSEQ multiplex PCR, the TCRdb table keeps only in-frame clones and is missing some. The V and J calls and clone size come from that table; D and trimming were worked out from the DNA. The sample lists tens of thousands of clones, roughly four fifths occurring once. The V end lost 2 bases, the J end lost 0 bases, and 9 bases lay between the germline ends. Germline CDR1 and CDR2: SGHDT and YYEEEE. CDR3 size: 15 residues. The sample comprised peripheral blood. The chain joins TRBV5-6 to TRBJ1-5, with D possibly TRBD1 on 5 matching bases. This TCR derives from a man aged 45 to 65 with acute or convalescent COVID-19. This CDR3 is CASSLRQNSNQPQHF. In DNA, the CDR3 is TGTGCCAGCAGCTTAAGACAGAATAGCAATCAGCCCCAGCATTTT.